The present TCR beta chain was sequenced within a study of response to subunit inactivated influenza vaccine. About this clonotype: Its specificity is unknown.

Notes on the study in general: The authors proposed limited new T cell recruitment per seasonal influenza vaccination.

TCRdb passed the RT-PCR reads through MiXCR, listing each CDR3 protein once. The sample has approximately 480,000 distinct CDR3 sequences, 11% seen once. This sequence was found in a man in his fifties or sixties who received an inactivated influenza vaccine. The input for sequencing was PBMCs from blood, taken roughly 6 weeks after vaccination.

CDR3 protein: CASSLRDRGPLSSGANVLTF. The CDR3 nucleotides are TGTGCCAGCAGCTTAAGGGACAGGGGCCCCCTTAGCTCTGGGGCCAACGTCCTGACTTTC. This rearrangement joins TRBV7-3 to TRBJ2-6, with TRBD1 matching over 10 bases. V shed 1 base and J 0 bases; nucleotides not matched to a gene: 9. The CDR3 covers 20 residues. Germline CDR1 SGHTA, CDR2 FQGTGA.